This note documents a single TCR beta chain sequence. The antigen remains unidentified. TCRdb re-derived calls from the reads in MiXCR, one entry per CDR3 protein. The data show approximately 1,000,000 distinct CDR3 sequences, less than 35% seen once. These data come from a study of T cell repertoires in cytomegalovirus infection. The sample was cultured CD8+ T cells from PBMCs, taken from culture after CMV antigen stimulation. The source of this sequence is a human donor in good health (CMV status not recorded). Some clones in this sample may be carry-over from other donors' samples.

The CDR3 reads CASSYYRTSGETQYF. The CDR3 bases are TGTGCCAGCAGTTACTACCGGACTAGTGGGGAGACCCAGTACTTC. The chain joins TRBV6-6 to TRBJ2-5; 7 bases agree with TRBD2. Germline V gene data show CDR1 as MNHNY and CDR2 as SVGAGI (reference sequence). Trimming removed 1 base from V and 5 bases from J; junction bases left unmatched: 7. CDR3 length: 15 residues.